This paragraph covers one T cell receptor (beta chain) sequence. This clonotype was found many times. The antigen it binds to is not known. Base qualities are missing; no much larger clone stands one base away. The data belong to a study of T cells in Graves' hyperthyroidism and ophthalmopathy (dated by TCRdb to between 2017 and 2020). Turning to the overall study: Peripheral blood was collected at initial diagnosis, before any treatment. A discovery cohort of roughly 100 patients, about 40 with Graves' ophthalmopathy and fewer than 65 with stable Graves' hyperthyroidism, was used to find distinguishing TCR V-J signatures. Whether ophthalmopathy could be predicted prospectively was tested in an independent validation cohort made up of roughly 19 hyperthyroidism patients plus 17 patients who later progressed to ophthalmopathy. For training and testing, the 100 or so patients in the discovery cohort were randomly divided in a 7:3 ratio. In roughly six Graves' hyperthyroidism patients, the study also compared T-cell repertoires from thyroid tissue with T-cell repertoires from blood. After blood sampling, hyperthyroidism patients were treated with methimazole at a starting dose of 30 mg daily, and ophthalmopathy patients were treated with high-dose intravenous methylprednisolone. The paper describes TCR Vbeta CDR3 sequencing of fewer than 150 peripheral blood samples, made up of under 50 ophthalmopathy patients, 70 to 80 hyperthyroidism patients and some 17 progressor patients.

General study outcomes and caveats: Blood samples also contained most of the expanded thyroid clonotypes (frequency above 0.001), which suggests that blood repertoires may reflect thyroid immune responses. Ophthalmopathy was separated from stable hyperthyroidism by a 13 V-J signature model, with over 85% sensitivity and about 81% specificity obtained in cross-validation and 80%/75% obtained in testing. During validation, the model predicted progression to ophthalmopathy a median of about 6.5 months ahead of onset, with just under 71% sensitivity and about 72% specificity. Sample size was not statistically predetermined, and blinding of investigators to group allocation was not performed.

The TCR beta CDR3 regions were amplified from the RNA transcripts. The first round of RT-PCR for the TCR CDR3 was performed with the HTBI primer set and the Qiagen OneStep RT-PCR kit. The libraries were constructed in a second round of multiplex PCR and then size-selected and purified. Libraries were sequenced paired-end with 100 bp reads on an Illumina HiSeq2000. The original pipeline was this. SOAPnuke was used to process the raw data, with reads discarded if the reads contained adapters or uncalled bases, had a mean Phred below 15, or lacked an exact constant-primer or identifier match. COPE v1.2.5 was used to merge high-quality paired reads, and clonotypes were defined as unique nucleotide sequences. MiTCR v1.1 was used to align clonotypes to the IMGT TRBV, TRBD and TRBJ reference segments. Only V-J combinations with frequency above 0.0001, covering approximately 99% of repertoires, were analysed. A TCS score was defined as the ratio between F50 (clonal expansion) and ExV (chaos), using BLOSUM62-based TCRdist between CDR3 peptides within each V-J. Welch's t-statistics and random forest reduced approximately 520 V-J features to 10 to 15, which were used in a naive Bayes classifier (R e1071). The raw public data were reprocessed by TCRdb itself: fastp quality trimming at Q25, MiXCR clonotype calling, in-frame beta chains only. CDR3 protein sequences are deduplicated, and each keeps its most common genes and DNA. None of the V and J calls come from the authors' own analysis; TCRdb made them. The sample table contains some 270,000 distinct CDR3 sequences; only one count was recorded for roughly an eighth of them. The top ten clones comprise approximately 7.9% of the sample.

For CDR1 and CDR2, the germline V gene (reference sequence) lists MNHEY and SMNVEV. Deletion took 2 bases off V and 1 base off J, with a span of 8 bases between the germline ends. CDR3 length: 14 amino acids, cysteine to phenylalanine. Only the CDR3 portion is preserved as DNA: 42 bases, with reading frame beginning at the first base. Stable Graves' hyperthyroidism was defined as no progression to ophthalmopathy during 18 months of follow-up. Hyperthyroidism patients were aged 18 to 65 years and newly diagnosed, with disease duration of less than 2 months. Exclusion was applied to patients with uncontrolled infections, other autoimmune diseases, pregnancy or lactation. Clinical symptoms, serum thyroxine and TRAb, thyroid ultrasound, and orbital computed tomography formed the basis for the diagnoses. PBMCs were separated from around 9.1 ml of fresh peripheral blood using Ficoll-Paque density gradient centrifugation. Total RNA was extracted using Trizol reagent, and RNA quality was assessed on an Agilent 2100 Bioanalyzer.

Recombination connected TRBV27 to TRBJ1-2; a tentative D call is TRBD1 (5 bases match). The source material was blood. The receptor's source is a middle-aged woman with Graves' hyperthyroidism. The CDR3 reads CASSLTGFNYGYTF. The DNA reads as follows: TGTGCCAGCAGTTTAACAGGATTTAACTATGGCTACACCTTC.